A selection of T cell receptor beta chains follows, all from one sample in a study of PD-1 blockade in classical Hodgkin lymphoma. Profiling relied on immunoSEQ multiplex PCR, and the TCRdb table lists in-frame clones only, not all of them. The sample has roughly 100,000 clones, around 90% seen once. Material: peripheral blood mononuclear cells (PBMCs), obtained before the fourth cycle of nivolumab. These TCRs come from a human donor with classical Hodgkin lymphoma. CDR3s include the opening cysteine and the closing phenylalanine or tryptophan. A D gene is named only where the DNA matches it firmly. Expanded clones get a size class; other rows say once, few or many, or leave the size out.

cdr3_nt | cdr3_aa | clone_size | j_call | cdr3_length | d_call | v_call
TGTGCCAGCTCACCGGGCAGTATTATCCCCCAGCATTTT | CASSPGSIIPQHF | NA | TRBJ1-5 | 13 | NA | TRBV18
TGTGCCAGCAGTTACCCCGGGGCCGAGCAGTACTTC | CASSYPGAEQYF | NA | TRBJ2-7 | 12 | NA | TRBV6-5
TGTGCCAGCAGCTTGGCTGGGATAGAATTTGGCTACACCTTC | CASSLAGIEFGYTF | NA | TRBJ1-2 | 14 | NA | TRBV5-5
TGTGCCAGCATCCGCCGGGACAGGGAAGCTTTCTTT | CASIRRDREAFF | NA | TRBJ1-1 | 12 | TRBD1 | TRBV6-5
TGTGCCAGCGGACTTCCAACAGGTCACACCTTC | CASGLPTGHTF | NA | TRBJ1-2 | 11 | NA | TRBV2
TGCGCCAGCAGTACAGGGTGGAATGAGCAGTTCTTC | CASSTGWNEQFF | NA | TRBJ2-1 | 12 | NA | TRBV10-1
TGCAGCGTTGAAGGGGACAACACCGGGGAGCTGTTTTTT | CSVEGDNTGELFF | NA | TRBJ2-2 | 13 | NA | TRBV29-1
TGTGCCAGTAGTACAAAAATCCGGGACAGGGGATTTCAGCCCCAGCATTTT | CASSTKIRDRGFQPQHF | NA | TRBJ1-5 | 17 | TRBD1 | TRBV19
TGTGCCAGTAGTACGGGGTCCGGGGAGCTGTTTTTT | CASSTGSGELFF | NA | TRBJ2-2 | 12 | NA | TRBV19
TGTGCCAGCAGCACCTACAGGGCGGGCGGGGAGCTGTTTTTT | CASSTYRAGGELFF | NA | TRBJ2-2 | 14 | NA | TRBV5-6
TGTGCCACCAGCAGAGATGGCCGGGACAGGATGGGTTATAGCAATCAGCCCCAGCATTTT | CATSRDGRDRMGYSNQPQHF | NA | TRBJ1-5 | 20 | TRBD1 | TRBV15
TGTGCTAGCAGCTTAATGATAGCGGAGGGAACTAGCACAGATACGCAGTATTTT | CASSLMIAEGTSTDTQYF | medium-sized | TRBJ2-3 | 18 | NA | TRBV7-7
TGCGCCAGCAGCCAAAATCCGGGGCCGTATGGCTACACCTTC | CASSQNPGPYGYTF | NA | TRBJ1-2 | 14 | NA | TRBV4-3
TGTGCCAGCAGCGTTCCGGGGAGGGCGCAGTATTTT | CASSVPGRAQYF | NA | TRBJ2-3 | 12 | TRBD2 | TRBV9
TGCAGCGTTGGACAGGTCCTGAACACTGAAGCTTTCTTT | CSVGQVLNTEAFF | NA | TRBJ1-1 | 13 | NA | TRBV29-1
TGTGCCAGCAGTAATCCCGTGAACACTGAAGCTTTCTTT | CASSNPVNTEAFF | NA | TRBJ1-1 | 13 | NA | TRBV6-5
TGCGCCAGCAGTGATGCAGGGAAAGATACGCAGTATTTT | CASSDAGKDTQYF | NA | TRBJ2-3 | 13 | NA | TRBV10-1
TGTGCCAGTTCCCCTATGGGCCTTGATGAAAAACTGTTTTTT | CASSPMGLDEKLFF | NA | TRBJ1-4 | 14 | NA | TRBV19